In its sample, the clone carrying this T cell receptor (beta chain) was seen a few times. The target antigen is unknown. This sample is drawn from a study of identical twins. The CDR3 totals 14 residues. The germline CDR1 and CDR2 sequences are SNHLY and FYNNEI. V was trimmed by 11 bases and J by 4 bases, leaving 18 bases between them. TCRdb reprocessed the 5' RACE reads via MiXCR and lists one record per CDR3 protein. The table shows about 240,000 distinct CDR3 sequences, with roughly 7.5% occurring only once. Regarding the study as a whole: Fewer insertions marked abundant cord blood beta clonotypes; young adult naive trended weakly, memory not at all. The degree of excess twin sharing was weaker in beta out-of-frame sequences.

This sample was shared with a second study, whose subject was yellow fever vaccine responses in identical twins.

The V call is TRBV2, the J call TRBJ1-5; the D gene is possibly TRBD1 (5 bases). The sequence was obtained from a woman aged 18-29 years in good health. Sequencing used CD8+ T cells sorted from blood. CDR3 residues: CASTIGQGNQPQHF. The CDR3 DNA is TGTGCCTCCACTATCGGGCAGGGTAATCAGCCCCAGCATTTT.